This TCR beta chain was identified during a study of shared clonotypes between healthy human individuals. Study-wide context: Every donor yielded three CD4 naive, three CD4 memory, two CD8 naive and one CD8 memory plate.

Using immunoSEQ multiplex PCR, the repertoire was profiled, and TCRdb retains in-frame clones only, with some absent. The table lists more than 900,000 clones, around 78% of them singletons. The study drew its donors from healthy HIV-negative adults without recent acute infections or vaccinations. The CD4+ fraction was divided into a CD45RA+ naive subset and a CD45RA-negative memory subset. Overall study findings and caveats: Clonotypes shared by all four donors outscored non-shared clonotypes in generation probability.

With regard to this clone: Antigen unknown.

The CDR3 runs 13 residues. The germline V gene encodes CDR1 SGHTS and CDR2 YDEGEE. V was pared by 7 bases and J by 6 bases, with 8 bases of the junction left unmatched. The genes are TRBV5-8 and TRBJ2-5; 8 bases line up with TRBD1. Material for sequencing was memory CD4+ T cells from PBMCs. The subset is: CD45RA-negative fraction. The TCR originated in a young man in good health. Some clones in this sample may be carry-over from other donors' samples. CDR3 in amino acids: CASLNRGRQTQYF. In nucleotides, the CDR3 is TGTGCCAGCCTTAACAGGGGGAGACAGACCCAGTACTTC.